Sequencing of this T cell receptor beta chain was carried out in a study of regulatory T cells in long-lasting Graves disease (dated by TCRdb to the early 2020s). Some background on the complete study: Patients with newly diagnosed Graves' disease had been on antithyroid drugs for under 3 months. Peripheral blood TCR sequencing and RNA sequencing compared persistent Graves' disease patients with newly diagnosed Graves' disease patients. A total of 33 samples underwent TCR sequencing, from roughly 13 patients with persistent Graves' disease and 20 or so patients with newly diagnosed Graves' disease. The study was conducted in China and was registered as a clinical trial. General study outcomes and caveats: TRBV28, TRBJ1-2 and TRBJ2-5 were preferentially used in persistent disease, while TRBV20-1 and TRBJ2-1 were favored in newly diagnosed disease. Compared with newly diagnosed patients, persistent Graves' disease patients had lower TCR Shannon entropy and fewer highly expanded clones, which suggests clonal expansion. Sequencing and analysis were restricted to the TCR beta chain. More public clonotypes were shared among persistent patients (about 2,800) than among newly diagnosed patients (966). Peripheral blood alone was examined, since thyroid tissue, which constituted the primary lesion, could not be accessed. The small sample size was acknowledged by the authors as a limitation that may reduce accuracy.

Taken with the paper, the label for time point translates to: newly diagnosed GD, antithyroid drugs for less than 3 months. For both TCR sequencing and RNA sequencing, RNA was extracted from PBMCs in TRIzol. Graves' disease was diagnosed according to American Thyroid Association guidelines. Recruitment of patients was carried out at an endocrinology department in Xi'an, China. From each patient, around 9 milliliters of peripheral blood was collected into an EDTA anticoagulant tube. Ficoll Paque Plus density gradient separation was used to isolate PBMCs, and no further T cell sorting was performed. An Agilent 2100 Bioanalyzer and agarose gel were used to assess RNA quality, and a NanoDrop 2000 was used to measure RNA concentration. Libraries came from multiplex PCR. This sample was sequenced with an Illumina HiSeq 4000. TCR beta libraries were built with iRepertoire HTBI primers and Arm-PCR amplification of CDR3 regions. Before sequencing, the PCR products underwent gel purification. The original methods were these. Across samples, some 62 TRBV and roughly 15 TRBJ segments were identified and used for gene usage analysis of CDR3 amino acid clonotypes. COPE and FqMerger were used to merge filtered high-quality paired reads into contigs. Contigs were aligned with BLAST to IMGT TRBV, TRBD and TRBJ reference genes, and CDR3 was defined per IMGT. Clonotypes above 0.1% frequency were classified as highly expanded clones. Shannon entropy was used to measure repertoire diversity, and the Gini coefficient was used to measure V-J evenness. A clonotype found in more than one individual was treated as public. TCRdb trimmed the raw reads at Q25, called clones with MiXCR and kept productive beta chains. Duplicate CDR3 protein sequences are folded into a single record with the most common DNA and genes. These V and J calls originate from TCRdb's pipeline instead of the authors' own analysis. This sample is represented by some 460,000 distinct CDR3 sequences; around 15% of them were singletons. Roughly an eighth of the sample is held by the ten biggest clonotypes.

Ten or more counts support this clonotype. What this receptor recognizes is not known. It has no much larger one-base neighbor in the sample; base qualities were not kept. The germline V gene (reference sequence) gives CDR1 as SEHNR and CDR2 as FQNEAQ. From cysteine to phenylalanine, the CDR3 is 15 amino acids long. Only the CDR3 part of the read is kept: 45 bases, read in frame from the first base. Cut back by 5 bases and 0 bases, the V and J ends lie 13 bases apart. These sequences were also reported in another study, on T cells in Graves' hyperthyroidism and ophthalmopathy. The second study also describes: Graves' hyperthyroidism was defined as stable when no progression to ophthalmopathy occurred over 18 months of follow-up. Hyperthyroidism patients were newly diagnosed, had a disease duration of under 2 months, and were aged 18 to 65 years. The study excluded patients with uncontrolled infections, other autoimmune diseases, pregnancy or lactation. Diagnoses relied on clinical symptoms, serum thyroxine and TRAb, thyroid ultrasound and orbital computed tomography. The first round of RT-PCR for the TCR CDR3 was performed with the HTBI primer set and the Qiagen OneStep RT-PCR kit. Most expanded thyroid clonotypes (frequency above 0.001) were also found in blood, which suggests that blood repertoires may mirror thyroid immune responses. A 13 V-J signature model separated ophthalmopathy from stable hyperthyroidism, with approximately 86% sensitivity and 81.08% specificity in cross-validation and 80%/75% in testing. In validation, progression to ophthalmopathy was predicted by the model with 65% to 71% sensitivity and 72% to 85% specificity, a median of 6.5 months before onset. TCR V-J signatures able to tell the groups apart were searched for in a discovery cohort of approximately 95 patients, of whom about 40 had Graves' ophthalmopathy and roughly 58 had stable Graves' hyperthyroidism. Prospective prediction of ophthalmopathy was tested in an independent validation cohort consisting of some 20 hyperthyroidism patients and 17 patients who later progressed to ophthalmopathy. The 95 to 100 discovery patients were randomly divided into training and test sets at a 7:3 ratio. In addition, the study compared T-cell repertoires in thyroid tissue and in blood from roughly 6 Graves' hyperthyroidism patients. Once sampling was done, hyperthyroidism patients were given methimazole at a starting dose of 30 mg daily, whereas ophthalmopathy patients were given high-dose intravenous methylprednisolone. The libraries were constructed in a second round of multiplex PCR and then size-selected and purified. Paired-end sequencing of the libraries was performed with 100 bp reads on an Illumina HiSeq2000. SOAPnuke was used to process the raw data, throwing out any read that contained adapters or uncalled bases, had a mean Phred below 15, or lacked an exact constant-primer or identifier match. COPE v1.2.5 was used to merge the high-quality paired reads, and each unique nucleotide sequence was defined as a clonotype. MiTCR v1.1 was used to align the clonotypes against IMGT TRBV, TRBD and TRBJ reference segments. The analysis was restricted to V-J combinations with a frequency above 0.0001, which together covered just over 99% of the repertoires. A TCS score was defined as the ratio of F50 (clonal expansion) to E x V (chaos), with BLOSUM62-based TCRdist applied between CDR3 peptides within each V-J. Welch's t-statistics and random forest reduced around 520 V-J features to 13, which were used in a naive Bayes classifier (R e1071). No statistical method was used to set the sample size in advance, and investigators knew the group allocation. TCR Vbeta CDR3 sequencing of 135 peripheral blood samples (approximately 44 ophthalmopathy, approximately 80 hyperthyroidism and 17 progressor patients) is reported in the paper.

The source is a man in his forties or fifties with Graves disease. Donor details come from another sample of the same person, matched by shared clones. Sequenced here: peripheral blood mononuclear cells (PBMCs), sampled at new diagnosis, from a patient treated with antithyroid drugs. This receptor chain uses TRBV7-9 and TRBJ1-1, with TRBD1 perhaps the D gene, on 5 matching bases. The nucleotide sequence reads as follows: TGTGCCAGCAGCCACGACGGGGGTATGAACACTGAAGCTTTCTTT. It encodes CASSHDGGMNTEAFF.